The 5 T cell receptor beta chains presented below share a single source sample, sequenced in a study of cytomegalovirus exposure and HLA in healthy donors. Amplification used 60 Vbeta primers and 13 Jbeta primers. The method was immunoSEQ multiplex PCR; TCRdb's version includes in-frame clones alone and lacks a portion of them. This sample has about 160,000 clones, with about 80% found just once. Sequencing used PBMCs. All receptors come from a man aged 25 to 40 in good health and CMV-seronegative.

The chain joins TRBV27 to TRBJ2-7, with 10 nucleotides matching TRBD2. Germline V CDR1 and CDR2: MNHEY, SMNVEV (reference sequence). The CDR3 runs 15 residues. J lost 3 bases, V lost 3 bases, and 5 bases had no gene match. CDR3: CASSFLSSGGYEQYF. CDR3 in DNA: TGTGCCAGCAGTTTCTTATCTAGCGGGGGCTACGAGCAGTACTTC.

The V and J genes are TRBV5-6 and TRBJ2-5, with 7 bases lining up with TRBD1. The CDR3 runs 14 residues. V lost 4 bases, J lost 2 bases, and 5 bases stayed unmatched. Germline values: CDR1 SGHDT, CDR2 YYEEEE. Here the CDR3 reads CASSATGWQETQYF. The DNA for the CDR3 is TGTGCCAGCAGCGCGACAGGGTGGCAAGAGACCCAGTACTTC.

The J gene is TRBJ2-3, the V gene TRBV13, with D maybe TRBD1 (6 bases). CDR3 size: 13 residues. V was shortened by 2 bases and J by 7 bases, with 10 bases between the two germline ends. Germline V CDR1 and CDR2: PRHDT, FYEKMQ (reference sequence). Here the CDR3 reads CASSLPGDHTQYF. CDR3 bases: TGTGCCAGCAGCTTACCAGGGGATCATACGCAGTATTTT.

This chain's CDR3 is CASSPTGGNTEAFF. CDR3 nucleotides: TGTGCCAGCAGCCCAACAGGGGGCAATACTGAAGCTTTCTTT. This rearrangement joins TRBV7-2 to TRBJ1-1; 9 bases match TRBD1. The trim removed 5 bases at V and 5 bases at J, leaving 6 bases unmatched. The V gene's germline CDR1 is SGHTA and CDR2 FQGNSA. The CDR3 is 14 residues long.

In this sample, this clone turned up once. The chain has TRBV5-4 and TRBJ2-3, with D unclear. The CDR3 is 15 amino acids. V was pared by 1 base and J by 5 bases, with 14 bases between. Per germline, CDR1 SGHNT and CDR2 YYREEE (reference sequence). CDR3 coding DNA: TGTGCCAGCAGCTTGAGACAAGGTATTGGAGATACGCAGTATTTT. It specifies CASSLRQGIGDTQYF.